Below are 23 T cell receptor beta chains sequenced from a single sample in a study of blood T cells in healthy people across ages. The authors ran a second PCR of about 6 to 11 cycles using a sample-barcoded 5' primer and a J-beta primer mix. TCRdb reprocessed the 5' RACE reads via MiXCR and lists one record per CDR3 protein. The sample has about 380,000 distinct CDR3 sequences, 52% seen once. Sequences were obtained from blood. These receptors were obtained from a man between 60 and 75 years old in good health.

The gene calls are TRBV4-3 and TRBJ2-6; D gene unclear. Looked up from germline, CDR1 is LGHNA and CDR2 is YSLEER. The V end was cut by 4 bases, the J end by 4 bases, with 14 bases between. The CDR3 runs 16 residues. The CDR3 coding sequence is TGCGCCAGCAGCCCTGCGACGGGTGGCGGGGCCAACGTCCTGACTTTC. It encodes CASSPATGGGANVLTF.

The chain links TRBV30 to TRBJ2-7; 9 bases are shared with TRBD2. Looked up from germline, CDR1 is GTSNPN and CDR2 is SVGIG (reference sequence). The V gene end was trimmed by 4 bases and the J gene end by 3 bases; junction bases not matched to a gene: 4. This CDR3 spans 13 amino acids. CDR3 region: CAWIQAGGYEQYF. CDR3 in DNA: TGTGCCTGGATCCAAGCGGGGGGCTACGAGCAGTACTTC.

DNA for the CDR3: TGTGCCAGCAGCTGGGTACTAGCGGGAGGGAGTAGCACAGATACGCAGTATTTT. The encoded protein is CASSWVLAGGSSTDTQYF. The genes are TRBV7-8 and TRBJ2-3; 13 bases are shared with TRBD2. CDR3 size: 18 residues. V trimming: 4 bases; J trimming: 0 bases; junction bases outside the gene matches: 7. CDR1 SGHVS and CDR2 FQNEAQ come from the germline V gene.

The V call is TRBV5-1, the J call TRBJ2-5; 11 nucleotides match TRBD2. V lost 5 bases to trimming and J lost 1 base; unmatched junction nucleotides: 7. The CDR3 is 16 residues long. CDR1 is SGHRS, CDR2 YFSETQ, per germline. The DNA for the CDR3 is TGCGCCAGCAGTGCCGGGACTAGCGGCTTCCAAGAGACCCAGTACTTC. Translated, it gives CASSAGTSGFQETQYF.

This clonotype was recorded only once. The chain has TRBV24-1 and TRBJ2-4; TRBD2 agrees at 10 bases. Germline CDR1 KGHDR, CDR2 SFDVKD. Unmatched junction bases numbered 6, after V lost 6 bases and J lost 5 bases. The CDR3 consists of 15 residues. The CDR3 spells CATSPSGSMENIQYF. DNA for the CDR3: TGTGCCACCAGTCCTAGCGGGAGTATGGAAAACATTCAGTACTTC.

This clonotype appeared a few times. A much larger clone differs from this one at a single base, so this may be a read error. The CDR3 bases are TGTGCCAGCAAGATGAGCTCCTATAATTCACCCCCCCACTTT. Its translation: CASKMSSYNSPPHF. V gene TRBV28 combines with J gene TRBJ1-6; D is ambiguous. The CDR3 has 14 amino acids. Germline CDR1 MDHEN, CDR2 SYDVKM.

V is TRBV5-1 and J is TRBJ2-5; either TRBD1 or TRBD2 may fit D (5 bases each). Trimming removed 4 bases at V and 3 bases at J, with 19 bases between. The CDR3 is 16 amino acids. The germline V gene has CDR1 SGHRS and CDR2 YFSETQ. The CDR3, as DNA: TGCGCCAGCAGCCCAGGGATTTTGGGGGAAAAAGAGACCCAGTACTTC. It specifies CASSPGILGEKETQYF.

The chain has TRBV10-2 and TRBJ2-7, with D maybe TRBD2 (6 bases). The closer fit of TRBJ2-4 to the DNA end suggests the J call may be wrong. CDR1 is WSHSY, CDR2 SAAADI, per germline. The CDR3 has 15 residues. CDR3 nucleotides: TGCGCCAGCAGTGATTGGAGGGGATCGGAAAACATTCAGTACTTC. Its translation: CASSDWRGSENIQYF.

The rearrangement uses TRBV9 and TRBJ2-4; 7 nucleotides match TRBD1. The end of the DNA is better explained by TRBJ2-7, so the J call may be wrong. The CDR3 has 14 residues. Germline V lookup: CDR1 SGDLS, CDR2 YYNGEE. The CDR3 bases are TGTGCCAGCAGCGTGACCACAGGGGTTAACGAGCAGTACTTC. Translating it yields CASSVTTGVNEQYF.

This clonotype has just a few counts. The chain combines TRBV2 with TRBJ2-4, with 8 nucleotides matching TRBD2. The V gene's germline CDR1 is SNHLY and CDR2 FYNNEI. The V gene end was trimmed by 9 bases and the J gene end by 0 bases; junction bases not matched to a gene: 4. The length of the CDR3 is 14 residues. CDR3 DNA sequence: TGTGCCAGTATAGCGGGACTAGCCAAAAACATTCAGTACTTC. Translating gives CASIAGLAKNIQYF.

The V call is TRBV3-1, the J call TRBJ2-1; D not resolved. V was clipped by 2 bases and J by 8 bases, with 7 bases between them. Germline CDR1 LGHDT, CDR2 YNNKEL (reference sequence). This CDR3 has 12 residues. CDR3 sequence: CASSQLRDEQFF. CDR3 DNA: TGTGCCAGCAGCCAACTTCGGGATGAGCAGTTCTTC.

This clonotype was seen a handful of times. The chain employs TRBV20-1 and TRBJ1-2, with 10 bases fitting TRBD1. V trimming: 5 bases; J trimming: 6 bases; junction bases outside the gene matches: 6. The CDR3 has 13 residues. Germline-derived CDR1 and CDR2 are DFQATT and SNEGSKA (reference sequence). The CDR3 DNA reads TGCAGTGCTTTGACAGGGGGCTATGATGGCTACACCTTC. It codes for CSALTGGYDGYTF.

The chain couples TRBV20-1 to TRBJ2-1, with unresolved D. The CDR3 loop spans 15 amino acids. Germline V gives CDR1 DFQATT, CDR2 SNEGSKA (reference sequence). Between the trimmed V and J ends, which lost 6 bases and 4 bases, there was a span of 19 bases. This CDR3 reads CSAPIPESHYNEQFF. The DNA of the CDR3 is TGCAGTGCCCCAATACCGGAAAGCCATTACAATGAGCAGTTCTTC.

This chain uses TRBV24-1 with TRBJ2-6; D not certain. Germline V gene lookup returns CDR1 KGHDR and CDR2 SFDVKD. The CDR3 has 17 amino acids. Trimming pared 1 base from V and 6 bases from J, leaving 15 bases between. CDR3 sequence reads: CATSDFSRRREANVLTF. In DNA form, the CDR3 reads TGTGCCACCAGTGATTTTAGTCGGAGAAGAGAGGCCAACGTCCTGACTTTC.

The rearrangement uses TRBV7-2 and TRBJ1-1, with D maybe TRBD1 (5 bases). The V and J ends lost 4 bases and 8 bases respectively, with 14 bases between them. Germline V gene data show CDR1 as SGHTA and CDR2 as FQGNSA. The CDR3 contains 13 residues. CDR3 in DNA: TGTGCCAGCAGCTCACCCCCGTGGGGCGAAGCTTTCTTT. Translated, it gives CASSSPPWGEAFF.

The rearrangement joins TRBV27 to TRBJ1-1; 7 positions agree with TRBD1. The CDR3 is 14 residues long. The ends lost 6 bases at V and 5 bases at J; junction bases unmatched: 9. The germline V gene has CDR1 MNHEY and CDR2 SMNVEV (reference sequence). CDR3 sequence reads: CASSRGTVSTEAFF. The CDR3 coding sequence is TGTGCCAGCAGCCGAGGGACAGTTAGTACTGAAGCTTTCTTT.

This chain connects TRBV27 to TRBJ1-5; no reliable D call. This CDR3 contains 16 residues. Germline assignment: CDR1 MNHEY and CDR2 SMNVEV (reference sequence). V was trimmed by 5 bases and J by 4 bases, leaving 18 bases between them. CDR3 sequence: CASSLGSGRGNQPQHF. The CDR3 bases are TGTGCCAGCAGTCTCGGGAGTGGGAGAGGAAATCAGCCCCAGCATTTT.

The rearrangement uses TRBV5-5 and TRBJ2-1, with D unclear. The CDR3 totals 13 residues. V lost 1 base, J lost 10 bases, and 12 bases lay in between. Germline values: CDR1 SGHKS, CDR2 YYEKEE (reference sequence). As DNA, the CDR3 is TGTGCCAGCAGCTTGCTATACCGCTACGAGCAGTTCTTC. Its protein product is CASSLLYRYEQFF.

This clonotype was counted only a few times. The rearrangement joins TRBV29-1 to TRBJ2-1; D is perhaps TRBD1 (5 bases). CDR1 and CDR2 from the germline V gene are SQVTM and ANQGSEA. The CDR3 runs to 15 residues. Trimming cost V 0 bases and J 0 bases, with 9 bases left between them. The CDR3 DNA is TGCAGCGTTGAAGAAGGGGCCAGCTCCTACAATGAGCAGTTCTTC. Translation: CSVEEGASSYNEQFF.

As DNA, the CDR3 is TGTGCCAGCAGCACCAAAGGGGCCCCCCACTACGAGCAGTACTTC. This codes for CASSTKGAPHYEQYF. The rearrangement links TRBV5-4 to TRBJ2-7; perhaps TRBD1 as D (5 bases). V was trimmed by 4 bases and J by 3 bases, leaving 17 bases between them. The CDR3 loop spans 15 amino acids. Per germline, CDR1 SGHNT and CDR2 YYREEE (reference sequence).

This clonotype was detected once. An end of the junction differs from the germline gene, which may be a read error. The V call is TRBV3-1, the J call TRBJ2-3, with 14 nucleotides matching TRBD2. The CDR3 is 17 residues long. Germline V gives CDR1 LGHDT, CDR2 YNNKEL (reference sequence). The chain's CDR3 is CACSQAGLAGVTDTQYF. CDR3 in DNA: TGTGCCTGCAGCCAAGCGGGACTAGCGGGAGTTACAGATACGCAGTATTTT.

This clonotype was found a few times. The rearrangement links TRBV29-1 to TRBJ2-1; 7 nucleotides align to TRBD1. Losses at the gene ends were 5 bases for V and 2 bases for J; bases not matched to a gene: 6. The germline CDR1 and CDR2 sequences are SQVTM and ANQGSEA. CDR3 length: 14 amino acids. CDR3 in DNA: TGCAGCGTTTCGGCCGGGACAGCCTACAATGAGCAGTTCTTC. Translating it yields CSVSAGTAYNEQFF.

The genes are TRBV6-6 and TRBJ2-7; 12 nucleotides align to TRBD2. CDR1 and CDR2 (germline): MNHNY, SVGAGI (reference sequence). The CDR3 totals 14 residues. Losses at the gene ends were 7 bases for V and 7 bases for J; bases not matched to a gene: 8. CDR3 coding DNA: TGTGCCAGCACCGCGACTAGCGGGAGAGGTGAGCAGTACTTC. Translating gives CASTATSGRGEQYF.